This T cell receptor beta chain was found in a study of cytomegalovirus exposure and HLA in healthy donors. Whole-study context: HLA-typed donors contributed some 87 million unique TCRs, which were held in an early data release.

The PCR contained 60 Vbeta and 13 Jbeta primers. Profiling relied on immunoSEQ multiplex PCR, and the TCRdb table lists in-frame clones only, not all of them. The sample includes under 250,000 clones, 70% to 80% seen only once; the top ten take less than 4.5%. Germline loops: CDR1 LNHDA, CDR2 SQIVND (reference sequence). This CDR3 has 16 amino acids. With 1 base clipped from V and 3 bases from J, the junction kept 8 bases outside the gene matches. Overall study findings and caveats: Analyses of presence and absence presupposed an approximately uniform sequencing depth across donors. An analysis done earlier found most TCR beta V segments productive about 90% or about 30% of the time.

About this clone: As yet, its antigen is unknown.

At the time of sampling, donors were nominally healthy, though unrecorded immune exposures were likely. The sequencing input was PBMCs. This chain links TRBV19 with TRBJ2-7; 8 bases align to TRBD2. The sequence came from a male donor in good health and CMV-seronegative. CDR3 amino acids: CASSIGETSAHYEQYF. The CDR3 bases are TGTGCCAGTAGTATAGGGGAGACTAGCGCACACTACGAGCAGTACTTC.